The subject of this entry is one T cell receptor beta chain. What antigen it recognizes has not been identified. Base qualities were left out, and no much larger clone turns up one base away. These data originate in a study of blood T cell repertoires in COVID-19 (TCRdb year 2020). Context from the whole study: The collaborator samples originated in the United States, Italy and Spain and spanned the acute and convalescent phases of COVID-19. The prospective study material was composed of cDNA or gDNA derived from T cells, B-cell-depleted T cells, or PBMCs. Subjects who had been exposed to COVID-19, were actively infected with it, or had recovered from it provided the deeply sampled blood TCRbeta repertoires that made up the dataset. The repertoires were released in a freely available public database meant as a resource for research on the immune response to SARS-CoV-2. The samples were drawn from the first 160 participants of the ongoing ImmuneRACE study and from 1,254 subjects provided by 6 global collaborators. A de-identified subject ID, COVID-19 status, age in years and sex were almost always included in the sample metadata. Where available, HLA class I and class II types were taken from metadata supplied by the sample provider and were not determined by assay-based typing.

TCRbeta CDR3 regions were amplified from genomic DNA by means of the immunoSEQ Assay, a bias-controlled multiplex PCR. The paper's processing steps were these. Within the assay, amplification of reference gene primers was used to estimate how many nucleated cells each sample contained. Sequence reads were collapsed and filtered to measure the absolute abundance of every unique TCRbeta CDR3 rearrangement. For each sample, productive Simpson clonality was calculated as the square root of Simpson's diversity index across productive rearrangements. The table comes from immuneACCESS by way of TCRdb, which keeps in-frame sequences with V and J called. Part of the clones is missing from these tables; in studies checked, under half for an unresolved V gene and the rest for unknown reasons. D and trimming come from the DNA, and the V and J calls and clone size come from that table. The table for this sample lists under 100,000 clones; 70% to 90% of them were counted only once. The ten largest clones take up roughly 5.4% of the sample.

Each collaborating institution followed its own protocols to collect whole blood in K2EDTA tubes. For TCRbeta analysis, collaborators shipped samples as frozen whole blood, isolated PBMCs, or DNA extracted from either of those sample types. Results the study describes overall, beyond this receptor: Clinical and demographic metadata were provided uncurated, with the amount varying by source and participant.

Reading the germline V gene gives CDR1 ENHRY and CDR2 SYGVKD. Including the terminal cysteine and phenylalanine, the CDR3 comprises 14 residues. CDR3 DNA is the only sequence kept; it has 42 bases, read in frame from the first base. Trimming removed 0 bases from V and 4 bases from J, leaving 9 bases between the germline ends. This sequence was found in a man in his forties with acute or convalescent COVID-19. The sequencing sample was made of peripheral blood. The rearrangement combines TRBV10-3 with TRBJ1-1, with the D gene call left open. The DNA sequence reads TGTGCCATCAGTGAGTCAGCCGGGATCACTGAAGCTTTCTTT. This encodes CAISESAGITEAFF.